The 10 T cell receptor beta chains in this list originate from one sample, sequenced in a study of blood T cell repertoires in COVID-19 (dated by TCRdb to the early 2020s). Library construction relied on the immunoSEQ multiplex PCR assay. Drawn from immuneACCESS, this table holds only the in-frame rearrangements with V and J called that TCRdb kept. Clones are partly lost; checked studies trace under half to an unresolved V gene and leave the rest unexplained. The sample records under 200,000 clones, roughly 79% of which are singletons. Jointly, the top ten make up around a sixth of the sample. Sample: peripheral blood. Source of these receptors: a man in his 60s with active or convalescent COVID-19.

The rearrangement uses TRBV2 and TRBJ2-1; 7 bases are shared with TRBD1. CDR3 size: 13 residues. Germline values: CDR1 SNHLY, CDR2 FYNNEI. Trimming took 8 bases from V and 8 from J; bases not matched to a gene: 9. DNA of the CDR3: TGTGCCAGCTGGAATGACAGGGAGTATGAGCAGTTCTTC. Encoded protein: CASWNDREYEQFF.

The CDR3 region has the DNA TGTGCCAGCAGCCCTCAGTATACCTACGAGCAGTACTTC. This translates into CASSPQYTYEQYF. The rearrangement links TRBV27 to TRBJ2-7; D ambiguous. V was cut by 6 bases and J by 2 bases, with 11 bases left in between. The CDR3 is 13 amino acids. Germline V gives CDR1 MNHEY, CDR2 SMNVEV (reference sequence).

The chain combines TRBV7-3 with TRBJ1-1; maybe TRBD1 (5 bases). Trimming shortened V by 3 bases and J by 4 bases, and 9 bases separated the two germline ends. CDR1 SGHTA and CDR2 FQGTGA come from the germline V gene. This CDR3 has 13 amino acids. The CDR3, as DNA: TGTGCCAGCAGCTTTCAGGGTGGCACTGAAGCTTTCTTT. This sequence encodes CASSFQGGTEAFF. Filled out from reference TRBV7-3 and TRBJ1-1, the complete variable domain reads GAGVSQTPSNKVTEKGKYVELRCDPISGHTALYWYRQSLGQGPEFLIYFQGTGAADDSGLPNDRFFAVRPEGSVSTLKIQRTERGDSAVYLCASSFQGGTEAFFGQGTRLTVV.

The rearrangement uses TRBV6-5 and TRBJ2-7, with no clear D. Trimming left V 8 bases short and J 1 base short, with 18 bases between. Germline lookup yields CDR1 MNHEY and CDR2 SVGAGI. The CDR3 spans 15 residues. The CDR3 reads CASSPPGRLSYEQYF. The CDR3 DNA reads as TGTGCCAGCTCACCCCCCGGCAGGCTATCCTACGAGCAGTACTTC.

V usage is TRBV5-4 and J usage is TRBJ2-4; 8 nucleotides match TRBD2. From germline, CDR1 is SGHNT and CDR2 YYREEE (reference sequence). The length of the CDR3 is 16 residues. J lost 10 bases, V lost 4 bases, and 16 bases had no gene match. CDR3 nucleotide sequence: TGTGCCAGCAGCCCAAAACTAGCGGACTCGGGGGGTATTCAGTACTTC. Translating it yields CASSPKLADSGGIQYF.

The CDR3 spells CASSLRGLAGQNEQFF. CDR3 bases: TGTGCCAGCAGCCTTAGGGGACTAGCGGGACAAAATGAGCAGTTCTTC. V is TRBV7-2 and J is TRBJ2-1, with TRBD2 matching over 13 bases. The V segment lost 5 bases and the J segment 7 bases; nucleotides outside the gene matches: 8. The CDR3 loop spans 16 amino acids. Per germline, CDR1 SGHTA and CDR2 FQGNSA. Based on the CDR3 plus reference TRBV7-2 and TRBJ2-1, the full variable domain is GAGVSQSPSNKVTEKGKDVELRCDPISGHTALYWYRQSLGQGLEFLIYFQGNSAPDKSGLPSDRFSAERTGGSVSTLTIQRTQQEDSAVYLCASSLRGLAGQNEQFFGPGTRLTVL.

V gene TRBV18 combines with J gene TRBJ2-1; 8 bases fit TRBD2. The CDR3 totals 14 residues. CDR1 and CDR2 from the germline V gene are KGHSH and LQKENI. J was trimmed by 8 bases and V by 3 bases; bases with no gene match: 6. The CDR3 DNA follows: TGTGCCAGCTCACCTCTCGCACTAGCGGATGAGCAGTTCTTC. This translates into CASSPLALADEQFF. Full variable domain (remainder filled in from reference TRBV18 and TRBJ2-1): NAGVMQNPRHLVRRRGQEARLRCSPMKGHSHVYWYRQLPEEGLKFMVYLQKENIIDESGMPKERFSAEFPKEGPSILRIQQVVRGDSAAYFCASSPLALADEQFFGPGTRLTVL.

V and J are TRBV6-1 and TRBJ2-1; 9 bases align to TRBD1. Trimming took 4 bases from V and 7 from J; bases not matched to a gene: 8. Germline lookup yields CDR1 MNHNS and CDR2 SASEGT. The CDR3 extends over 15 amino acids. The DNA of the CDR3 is TGTGCCAGCAGTGGGAAGGGGACAGGGAGGAATGAGCAGTTCTTC. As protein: CASSGKGTGRNEQFF.

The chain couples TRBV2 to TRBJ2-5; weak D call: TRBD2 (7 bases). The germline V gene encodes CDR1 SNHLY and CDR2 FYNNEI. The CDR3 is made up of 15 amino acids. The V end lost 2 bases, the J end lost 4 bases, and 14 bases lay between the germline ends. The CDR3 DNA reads TGTGCCAGCAGTGAATACGGGGGGCGAGGAGAGACCCAGTACTTC. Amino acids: CASSEYGGRGETQYF.

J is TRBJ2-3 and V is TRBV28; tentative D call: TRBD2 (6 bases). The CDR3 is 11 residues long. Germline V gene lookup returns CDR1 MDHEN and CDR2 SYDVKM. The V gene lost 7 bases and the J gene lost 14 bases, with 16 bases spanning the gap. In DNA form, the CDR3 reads TGTGCCAGCAAGGTGAGGGAGGAGTGGTATTTT. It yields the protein CASKVREEWYF.